Shown below are 30 T cell receptor beta chains from a single sample sequenced in a study of T cells expressing NK-cell markers. TCRdb reanalyzed the 5' RACE reads and collapses them to one entry per CDR3 protein, without DNA. With about 160,000 distinct CDR3 sequences in the sample, the ten largest clones hold roughly 20%. Sequencing was performed on blood T cells: a sorted CD56 or NKG2C T cell subset, CD4+ or CD8+ T cells, or bulk PBMC T cells (not recorded which). These receptors originate from a woman between 18 and 70 years old in good health.

The chain recombines TRBV28 with TRBJ2-7; the D call of TRBD2 rests on TCRdb alone, since no DNA is present to check it. This CDR3 is 13 amino acids long. CDR1 MDHEN and CDR2 SYDVKM come from the germline V gene. The CDR3 reads CATDSGGTYEQYF. Variable domain in full (rest from reference TRBV28 and TRBJ2-7): DVKVTQSSRYLVKRTGEKVFLECVQDMDHENMFWYRQDPGLGLRLIYFSYDVKMKEKGDIPEGYSVSREKKERFSLILESASTNQTSMYLCATDSGGTYEQYFGPGTRLTVT.

The CDR3 loop is CASSIGQATKNIQYF. This chain joins TRBV5-1 and TRBJ2-4. Per the germline V gene, CDR1 is SGHRS and CDR2 is YFSETQ. The CDR3 loop spans 15 amino acids.

The chain couples TRBV10-3 to TRBJ2-1; absent DNA, TCRdb's TRBD2 call cannot be checked. This CDR3 contains 17 residues. The germline V gene encodes CDR1 ENHRY and CDR2 SYGVKD. CDR3 amino acids: CAIMGRREGASYNEQFF.

The gene calls are TRBV9 and TRBJ2-7; the TRBD1 assignment by TCRdb is unverifiable without DNA. There are 15 residues in the CDR3. Germline V lookup: CDR1 SGDLS, CDR2 YYNGEE. CDR3 amino acids: CASSVAWTGAYEQYF.

The chain recombines TRBV5-1 with TRBJ2-3; checking the TCRdb D call of TRBD2 is not possible without DNA. Germline CDR1 and CDR2: SGHRS and YFSETQ. This CDR3 spans 18 amino acids. CDR3 sequence reads: CATSAGTSGSAGTDTQYF.

The rearrangement joins TRBV4-2 to TRBJ2-7; TCRdb selects TRBD1, and the lack of DNA leaves this call unchecked. The CDR3 contains 14 residues. CDR1 is LGHNA and CDR2 is YNFKEQ in the germline V gene. The CDR3 loop is CASSHTGPKDEQYF.

The chain uses TRBV12-3 or TRBV12-4 and TRBJ2-3; TCRdb selects TRBD2, and the lack of DNA leaves this call unchecked. This CDR3 is built from 18 residues. The CDR3 loop reads CASSLIAGGSSSTDTQYF.

The chain employs TRBV4-1 and TRBJ1-5; the TCRdb D gene call, TRBD1, has no DNA to confirm it. Germline CDR1 MGHRA, CDR2 YSYEKL. The length of the CDR3 is 17 residues. The CDR3 sequence is CASSQGTGGISNQPQHF.

The J gene is TRBJ2-5, the V gene TRBV6-5. Germline CDR1 MNHEY, CDR2 SVGAGI. The CDR3 contains 13 residues. The CDR3: CASSYQYQETQYF.

The chain recombines TRBV11-2 with TRBJ2-3; checking the TCRdb D call of TRBD2 is not possible without DNA. This CDR3 has 16 amino acids. Germline assignment: CDR1 SGHAT and CDR2 FQNNGV. CDR3: CASSLERAGSTDTQYF.

The chain couples TRBV20-1 to TRBJ1-2; TCRdb calls TRBD1, which cannot be checked without DNA. The CDR3 extends over 13 amino acids. The germline CDR1 and CDR2 sequences are DFQATT and SNEGSKA (reference sequence). The CDR3 loop reads CSAVQGAYYGYTF.

V and J are TRBV18 and TRBJ2-1; TCRdb designates TRBD2, a call that cannot be tested without DNA. The CDR3 loop spans 16 amino acids. Germline-derived CDR1 and CDR2 are KGHSH and LQKENI. The CDR3 reads CASSERTSGSIGEQFF. Together with reference TRBV18 and TRBJ2-1, the CDR3 gives the full variable domain: NAGVMQNPRHLVRRRGQEARLRCSPMKGHSHVYWYRQLPEEGLKFMVYLQKENIIDESGMPKERFSAEFPKEGPSILRIQQVVRGDSAAYFCASSERTSGSIGEQFFGPGTRLTVL.

The rearrangement joins TRBV3-1 to TRBJ1-1; TCRdb indicates TRBD1, and absent DNA this call remains unverified. Germline V CDR1 and CDR2: LGHDT, YNNKEL (reference sequence). This CDR3 is built from 16 residues. The CDR3 is CASSPGEGIMNTEAFF. Looking up the rest from reference TRBV3-1 and TRBJ1-1 gives the full variable domain: DTAVSQTPKYLVTQMGNDKSIKCEQNLGHDTMYWYKQDSKKFLKIMFSYNNKELIINETVPNRFSPKSPDKAHLNLHINSLELGDSAVYFCASSPGEGIMNTEAFFGQGTRLTVV.

The chain carries TRBV3-1 and TRBJ1-1. CDR1 LGHDT and CDR2 YNNKEL come from the germline V gene (reference sequence). This CDR3 is 11 amino acids long. CDR3 loop: CASSFRTEAFF.

The chain employs TRBV20-1 and TRBJ2-7; the D gene TCRdb calls, TRBD2, cannot be checked with no DNA. This CDR3 region has 17 residues. Germline loops: CDR1 DFQATT, CDR2 SNEGSKA (reference sequence). The CDR3 region is CSATGGLAGGPVHEQYF.

The V and J genes are TRBV4-1 and TRBJ2-3; checking the TCRdb D call of TRBD1 is not possible without DNA. The CDR3 length is 12 residues. From germline, CDR1 is MGHRA and CDR2 YSYEKL. CDR3 in amino acids: CASSQEGGAQYF.

The rearrangement uses TRBV11-2 and TRBJ1-2; TCRdb picks TRBD1, but there is no DNA to check that call. CDR1 and CDR2 from the germline V gene are SGHAT and FQNNGV. This CDR3 has 14 amino acids. CDR3 amino acids: CASSLTGGGYGYTF.

This sequence joins TRBV5-1 and TRBJ2-2; TCRdb's D call, TRBD2, is unchecked because there is no DNA. The CDR3 covers 16 residues. Germline V gene data show CDR1 as SGHRS and CDR2 as YFSETQ. CDR3 protein: CASSSRLALGSGELFF.

The chain combines TRBV5-1 with TRBJ2-4; with no DNA, the TCRdb D assignment of TRBD2 cannot be verified. CDR3 length equals 16 residues. Germline lookup yields CDR1 SGHRS and CDR2 YFSETQ. CDR3 amino acids: CASSLARGEAKNIQYF.

This chain's CDR3 is CASSLPTGAYGELFF. This chain links TRBV5-4 with TRBJ2-2; no DNA is available, so the TRBD1 call from TCRdb remains unchecked. CDR1 SGHNT and CDR2 YYREEE come from the germline V gene (reference sequence). CDR3 size: 15 residues. Filled out from reference TRBV5-4 and TRBJ2-2, the complete variable domain reads ETGVTQSPTHLIKTRGQQVTLRCSSQSGHNTVSWYQQALGQGPQFIFQYYREEENGRGNFPPRFSGLQFPNYSSELNVNALELDDSALYLCASSLPTGAYGELFFGEGSRLTVL.

The chain carries TRBV20-1 and TRBJ2-1. The CDR3 is 15 amino acids. CDR1 is DFQATT, CDR2 SNEGSKA, per germline (reference sequence). The chain's CDR3 is CSARVLAGAYNEQFF.

The rearrangement links TRBV20-1 to TRBJ2-1; TCRdb designates TRBD2, a call that cannot be tested without DNA. This CDR3 comprises 13 residues. Germline V lookup: CDR1 DFQATT, CDR2 SNEGSKA (reference sequence). This CDR3 reads CSAKPGLKPLQFF.

The V and J genes are TRBV3-1 and TRBJ2-7; TCRdb gives TRBD2 as the D gene, but with no DNA this cannot be confirmed. The germline CDR1 and CDR2 sequences are LGHDT and YNNKEL (reference sequence). This CDR3 spans 15 amino acids. CDR3 residues: CASTSSASGIYEQYF.

The V gene is TRBV10-3, the J gene TRBJ2-7; TCRdb reports TRBD1, a call that lacks DNA to check it against. Germline V gene lookup returns CDR1 ENHRY and CDR2 SYGVKD. The length of the CDR3 is 15 residues. CDR3 residues: CAISLSGTGAYEQYF.

This chain links TRBV14 with TRBJ2-7; TCRdb selects TRBD1, and the lack of DNA leaves this call unchecked. The CDR3 is 17 amino acids. Germline values: CDR1 SGHDN, CDR2 FVKESK. This chain's CDR3 is CASSVGRTSSFFYEQYF.

This chain joins TRBV5-1 and TRBJ1-1. In germline, CDR1 is SGHRS, CDR2 YFSETQ. This CDR3 has 15 amino acids. CDR3 residues: CASSSDVRSNTEAFF. The full variable domain, its missing parts supplied by reference TRBV5-1 and TRBJ1-1, is KAGVTQTPRYLIKTRGQQVTLSCSPISGHRSVSWYQQTPGQGLQFLFEYFSETQRNKGNFPGRFSGRQFSNSRSEMNVSTLELGDSALYLCASSSDVRSNTEAFFGQGTRLTVV.

The chain links TRBV29-1 to TRBJ2-1; the D call of TRBD1 rests on TCRdb alone, since no DNA is present to check it. The CDR3 totals 14 residues. Germline V gives CDR1 SQVTM, CDR2 ANQGSEA. CDR3 region: CSVGGQGGYNEQFF.

The rearrangement uses TRBV28 and TRBJ2-2; with no DNA, the TCRdb D assignment of TRBD1 cannot be verified. The CDR3 runs 15 residues. Germline V gene sequence: CDR1 MDHEN, CDR2 SYDVKM. CDR3 in amino acids: CASTEPGREVGELFF.

V gene TRBV3-1 combines with J gene TRBJ2-7; TCRdb indicates TRBD1, and absent DNA this call remains unverified. The CDR3 consists of 13 residues. The germline CDR1 and CDR2 sequences are LGHDT and YNNKEL (reference sequence). The CDR3 is CASSQDDRAGQYF.

The chain combines TRBV20-1 with TRBJ2-1; TCRdb's D call, TRBD2, is unchecked because there is no DNA. Germline V gene lookup returns CDR1 DFQATT and CDR2 SNEGSKA (reference sequence). The CDR3 is 15 residues long. The chain's CDR3 is CSARALTSGYNEQFF.